This T cell receptor beta chain derives from a study of cytomegalovirus exposure and HLA in healthy donors. With respect to this clone: Its antigen is currently unknown.

Repertoires were generated with immunoSEQ multiplex PCR, while TCRdb's copy carries only in-frame clones and drops some. This sample has about 140,000 clones, with 91% found just once. Notes on the study in general: According to a subsequent analysis, TCR clusters from the first cohort were inclined to appear together in the 120 validation repertoires.

The length of the CDR3 is 12 residues. V trimming: 8 bases; J trimming: 15 bases; junction bases outside the gene matches: 13. Germline CDR1 SEHNR, CDR2 FQNEAQ (reference sequence). This clonotype was obtained from a man between 18 and 29 years old in good health and CMV-seronegative. This chain connects TRBV7-9 to TRBJ2-1, with 7 positions matching TRBD2. Material for sequencing was PBMCs. As DNA, the CDR3 is TGTGCCAGCGAGGTGAGCGGGGCCGTGTGGTTCTTC. Its protein product is CASEVSGAVWFF.